The sequence of this TCR beta chain was determined in a study of siplizumab effects on memory and regulatory T cells. General study findings and limits: The majority of clones, roughly 75-95% of proliferating CD4+ or CD8+ clones, lacked an assignable naive or memory phenotype.

TCRdb's copy holds only in-frame clones and misses some; the assay was immunoSEQ multiplex PCR. The repertoire holds 100,000 or so clones, with 85% to 95% as singletons. To note about this clone: The antigen remains undetermined.

The sample consisted of non-Treg CD4+ T cells sorted from blood. This sequence originates from a human donor in good health.

The CDR3 spells CASTISGAGEQFF. CDR3 sequence (DNA): TGTGCCAGCACCATTTCAGGGGCGGGTGAGCAGTTCTTC. V gene TRBV7-9 combines with J gene TRBJ2-1; tentatively, D is TRBD1 (6 bases). This CDR3 comprises 13 residues. Germline CDR1 is SEHNR and CDR2 is FQNEAQ (reference sequence). The ends were cut back, 7 bases at V and 9 bases at J, with 16 bases in the middle.